The 25 T cell receptor beta chains below come from one sample, sequenced in a study of CD8 T cells in Susac syndrome. About 0.45 to 1 ug RNA was reverse transcribed with random hexamers. MiXCR, applied by TCRdb to the immunoSEQ multiplex PCR reads, yields one record per CDR3 protein. The top ten clones hold around 0.1% of a sample with around 200,000 distinct CDR3 sequences, 90% to 95% of them seen once. Material for sequencing was CD4+ T cells from PBMCs. The receptors were sampled from a human donor in good health.

The rearrangement links TRBV7-9 to TRBJ2-3, with D hard to call. V lost 5 bases and J 2 bases, leaving 14 bases between the germline ends. Germline V gives CDR1 SEHNR, CDR2 FQNEAQ (reference sequence). The CDR3 spans 15 residues. CDR3 nucleotides: TGTGCCAGCAGCCCGGACGTGGGGAACACAGATACGCAGTATTTT. Its translation: CASSPDVGNTDTQYF.

V and J are TRBV20-1 and TRBJ1-4; no firm D call. V lost 3 bases to trimming and J lost 11 bases, with 4 bases between them. This CDR3 region has 9 residues. Germline CDR1 and CDR2: DFQATT and SNEGSKA (reference sequence). The CDR3 protein is CSARRKLFF. Here the CDR3 DNA reads TGCAGTGCTAGGAGGAAACTGTTTTTT.

This sequence joins TRBV28 and TRBJ1-1; maybe TRBD1 (5 bases). The length of the CDR3 is 14 residues. V was clipped by 7 bases and J by 1 base, with 13 bases between them. Germline lookup yields CDR1 MDHEN and CDR2 SYDVKM. CDR3 sequence: CASTGGPTNTEAFF. The CDR3 region has the DNA TGTGCCAGCACCGGGGGACCGACGAACACTGAAGCTTTCTTT.

As DNA, the CDR3 is TGTGCCAGCAGTGGACAGGCCTACGAGCAGTACTTC. It translates to CASSGQAYEQYF. The J gene is TRBJ2-7, the V gene TRBV25-1; D is perhaps TRBD1 (6 bases). The CDR3 spans 12 residues. CDR1 MGHDK and CDR2 SYGVNS come from the germline V gene. Trimming pared 4 bases from V and 2 bases from J, leaving 6 bases between.

The rearrangement joins TRBV12-3 or TRBV12-4 to TRBJ1-1, with D uncertain. The CDR3 length is 10 residues. Trimming removed 7 bases at V and 10 bases at J, with 10 bases between. The CDR3 is CASKSSVAFF. The CDR3 coding sequence is TGTGCCAGCAAGTCGTCGGTAGCTTTCTTT.

The chain carries TRBV28 and TRBJ1-2; a weak D match, TRBD1 (5 bases). Deletions cut 2 bases from V and 2 bases from J, with 12 bases between. The germline gives CDR1 MDHEN, CDR2 SYDVKM. This CDR3 has 15 amino acids. As DNA, the CDR3 is TGTGCCAGCAGTTTAGAGGGACTCGTCAACTATGGCTACACCTTC. Translating it yields CASSLEGLVNYGYTF.

The chain employs TRBV29-1 and TRBJ2-1; TRBD2 might be the D (6 bases). This CDR3 is built from 13 residues. Trimming cost V 8 bases and J 7 bases, with 18 bases left between them. CDR1 is SQVTM and CDR2 is ANQGSEA in the germline V gene. The CDR3 is CSSWRVGWNEQFF. The CDR3 bases are TGCAGCTCCTGGAGGGTCGGATGGAATGAGCAGTTCTTC.

The chain has TRBV12-3 or TRBV12-4 and TRBJ2-3; D call uncertain. The V and J ends lost 5 bases and 4 bases respectively, with 7 bases between them. The length of the CDR3 is 12 residues. CDR3 sequence reads: CASSEAPDTQYF. In nucleotides, the CDR3 is TGTGCCAGCAGTGAAGCGCCAGATACGCAGTATTTT.

The CDR3 bases are TGTGCCACCAGTGATTGGACTAGCGCCTCCTACAATGAGCAGTTCTTC. It encodes CATSDWTSASYNEQFF. The chain carries TRBV24-1 and TRBJ2-1, with 9 positions matching TRBD2. From germline, CDR1 is KGHDR and CDR2 SFDVKD. Trimming at V came to 2 bases and at J to 0 bases, leaving 1 base not matched to a gene. This CDR3 region has 16 residues.

The gene calls are TRBV3-1 and TRBJ2-5; D remains unclear. The CDR3 runs to 14 residues. V was clipped by 1 base and J by 7 bases, with 13 bases between them. CDR1 is LGHDT, CDR2 YNNKEL, per germline (reference sequence). The CDR3 protein is CASSQGGSIGTQYF. The CDR3 DNA follows: TGTGCCAGCAGCCAAGGAGGCAGTATTGGGACCCAGTACTTC.

This chain connects TRBV20-1 to TRBJ2-3; D ambiguous. The CDR3 runs 16 residues. From germline, CDR1 is DFQATT and CDR2 SNEGSKA (reference sequence). The V end was cut by 4 bases, the J end by 0 bases, with 17 bases between. The CDR3 sequence is CSAILVGSASTDTQYF. DNA for the CDR3: TGCAGTGCTATTCTCGTCGGGTCGGCCAGCACAGATACGCAGTATTTT.

V usage is TRBV18 and J usage is TRBJ2-4; D is undetermined. CDR1 is KGHSH and CDR2 is LQKENI in the germline V gene. CDR3 length: 13 residues. V gave up 4 bases and J gave up 9 bases, with 13 bases separating them. The CDR3: CASSQDLGRIQYF. The CDR3 bases are TGTGCCAGCTCACAGGACCTAGGACGCATTCAGTACTTC.

The chain employs TRBV30 and TRBJ1-1; D ambiguous. CDR1 and CDR2 from the germline V gene are GTSNPN and SVGIG (reference sequence). V lost 6 bases, J lost 0 bases, and 14 bases lay in between. CDR3 length: 14 residues. CDR3 protein: CACVPTGMNTEAFF. DNA of the CDR3: TGTGCCTGTGTCCCAACCGGGATGAACACTGAAGCTTTCTTT.

This CDR3 is CASSPGLAGDEQFF. CDR3 DNA: TGTGCCAGCAGCCCTGGACTAGCGGGGGATGAGCAGTTCTTC. The chain couples TRBV7-9 to TRBJ2-1; 13 bases are shared with TRBD2. V trimming: 5 bases; J trimming: 8 bases; junction bases outside the gene matches: 3. Germline-derived CDR1 and CDR2 are SEHNR and FQNEAQ (reference sequence). The CDR3 is 14 residues long.

DNA for the CDR3: TGCAGTGTCAAAGCAGGGGATCTAGATGGCTACACCTTC. This sequence encodes CSVKAGDLDGYTF. The chain recombines TRBV20-1 with TRBJ1-2, with TRBD1 as a possible D gene (6 bases). V gave up 7 bases and J gave up 6 bases, with 18 bases separating them. The CDR3 extends over 13 amino acids. CDR1 and CDR2 from the germline V gene are DFQATT and SNEGSKA (reference sequence).

The chain has TRBV27 and TRBJ2-7, with 10 bases that match TRBD1. Germline-derived CDR1 and CDR2 are MNHEY and SMNVEV (reference sequence). After removal of 4 bases from V and 6 bases from J, the junction contained 9 bases not matched to a gene. CDR3 size: 15 residues. The CDR3 sequence is CASSWSGTGEFEQYV. CDR3 in DNA: TGTGCCAGCAGTTGGTCCGGGACAGGGGAGTTCGAGCAGTACGTC.

This clonotype was detected only once. This sequence joins TRBV29-1 and TRBJ1-1; 7 nucleotides line up with TRBD1. V lost 3 bases to trimming and J lost 1 base; unmatched junction nucleotides: 11. In germline, CDR1 is SQVTM, CDR2 ANQGSEA. The CDR3 covers 16 residues. The CDR3 sequence: CSVETGRGRGNTEAFF. In nucleotides, the CDR3 is TGCAGCGTTGAGACCGGGAGGGGGCGCGGGAACACTGAAGCTTTCTTT.

This clonotype was seen only once. The chain couples TRBV9 to TRBJ2-6; D gene ambiguous. This CDR3 is built from 16 residues. V lost 4 bases, J lost 0 bases, and 11 bases lay in between. The V gene's germline CDR1 is SGDLS and CDR2 YYNGEE. CDR3: CASSPRHFSGANVLTF. CDR3 nucleotide sequence: TGTGCCAGCAGCCCCCGACACTTCTCTGGGGCCAACGTCCTGACTTTC.

The CDR3 here is CASSPTGMTGFTDTQYF. CDR3 nucleotides: TGTGCCAGCAGCCCGACAGGGATGACAGGGTTCACAGATACGCAGTATTTT. This sequence joins TRBV7-6 and TRBJ2-3; 7 positions match TRBD1. This CDR3 spans 17 amino acids. V was clipped by 5 bases and J by 2 bases; unmatched bases: 13. Germline CDR1 and CDR2: SGHVS and FNYEAQ.

The chain joins TRBV11-2 to TRBJ2-1; D possibly corresponds to TRBD2 (7 bases). This CDR3 spans 23 amino acids. V lost 4 bases to trimming and J lost 0 bases, with 34 bases between them. Germline assignment: CDR1 SGHAT and CDR2 FQNNGV. CDR3 DNA sequence: TGTGCCAGCAGCTCCCCTGGGGGGGCGGGTAGGGTAGGAGGCGGTAGCTCCTACAATGAGCAGTTCTTC. Protein: CASSSPGGAGRVGGGSSYNEQFF.

The V call is TRBV3-1, the J call TRBJ2-3, with 8 bases aligning to TRBD2. Germline assignment: CDR1 LGHDT and CDR2 YNNKEL (reference sequence). Trimming at V came to 3 bases and at J to 4 bases, leaving 3 bases not matched to a gene. CDR3 size: 14 residues. As DNA, the CDR3 is TGTGCCAGCAGCCAGGTGACTAGCGCAGATACGCAGTATTTT. This encodes CASSQVTSADTQYF.

The chain joins TRBV20-1 to TRBJ2-6; TRBD1 matches at 10 bases. J gave up 4 bases and V 6 bases, and 6 bases lay outside the gene matches. CDR3 length: 15 amino acids. Germline lookup yields CDR1 DFQATT and CDR2 SNEGSKA (reference sequence). The CDR3 DNA sequence: TGCAGTGCCTCCGGGACAGGGGCCGGGGCCAACGTCCTGACTTTC. Encoded protein: CSASGTGAGANVLTF.

The chain links TRBV11-2 to TRBJ2-3; 7 positions agree with TRBD1. Trimming at V came to 0 bases and at J to 6 bases, leaving 9 bases not matched to a gene. Germline-derived CDR1 and CDR2 are SGHAT and FQNNGV. The CDR3 spans 16 residues. CDR3 region: CASSLDSATGKDTQYF. The DNA of the CDR3 is TGTGCCAGCAGCTTAGATTCCGCGACAGGGAAGGATACGCAGTATTTT.

The V gene is TRBV29-1, the J gene TRBJ2-5; no firm D call. The CDR3 runs to 12 residues. Germline loops: CDR1 SQVTM, CDR2 ANQGSEA. V was cut by 6 bases and J by 5 bases, with 13 bases left in between. CDR3 DNA sequence: TGCAGCGTGGGAAGGCTGAGCGAGACCCAGTACTTC. The encoded protein is CSVGRLSETQYF.

V is TRBV20-1 and J is TRBJ2-7, with TRBD1 identical over 8 bases. With V trimmed by 0 bases and J by 4 bases, 8 bases remained unmatched. The germline CDR1 and CDR2 sequences are DFQATT and SNEGSKA (reference sequence). The CDR3 sequence is 15 residues long. The CDR3 sequence is CSARDVEQGEYEQYV. The CDR3 nucleotides read TGCAGTGCTAGAGATGTCGAACAGGGGGAATACGAGCAGTACGTC.